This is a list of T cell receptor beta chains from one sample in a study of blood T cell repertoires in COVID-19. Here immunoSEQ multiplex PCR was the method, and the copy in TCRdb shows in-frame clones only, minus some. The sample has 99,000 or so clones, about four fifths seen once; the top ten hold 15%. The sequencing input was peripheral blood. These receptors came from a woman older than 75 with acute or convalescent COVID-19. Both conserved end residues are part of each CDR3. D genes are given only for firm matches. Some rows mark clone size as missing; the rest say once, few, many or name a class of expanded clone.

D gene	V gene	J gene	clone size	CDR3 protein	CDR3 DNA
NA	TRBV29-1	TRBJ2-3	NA	CSVEDRLALSTDTQYF	TGCAGCGTTGAAGATCGGCTAGCACTGAGCACAGATACGCAGTATTTT
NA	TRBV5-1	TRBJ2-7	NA	CASSLGQDSYEQYF	TGCGCCAGCAGCTTGGGGCAGGACTCCTACGAGCAGTACTTC
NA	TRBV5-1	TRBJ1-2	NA	CASSLDRSYGYTF	TGCGCCAGCAGCTTGGACAGGTCCTATGGCTACACCTTC
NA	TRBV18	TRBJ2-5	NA	CASSPPSSETQYF	TGTGCCAGCTCACCACCCTCTAGTGAGACCCAGTACTTC
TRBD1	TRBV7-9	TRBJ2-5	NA	CASSPRQGEETQYF	TGTGCCAGCAGCCCTCGACAGGGTGAAGAGACCCAGTACTTC
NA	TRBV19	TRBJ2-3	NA	CASSIDPSTDTQYF	TGTGCCAGTAGTATAGATCCTAGCACAGATACGCAGTATTTT
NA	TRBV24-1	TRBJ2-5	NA	CATSDLVGQQETQYF	TGTGCCACCAGTGATTTGGTTGGACAGCAAGAGACCCAGTACTTC
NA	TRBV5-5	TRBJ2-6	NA	CASSHRPTVGANVLTF	TGTGCCAGCAGCCACAGGCCGACCGTCGGGGCCAACGTCCTGACTTTC
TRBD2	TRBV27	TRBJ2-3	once	CASSVRTSGTDTQYF	TGTGCCAGCAGCGTAAGGACTAGCGGCACAGATACGCAGTATTTT
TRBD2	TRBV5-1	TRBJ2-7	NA	CASSPGLAGGVYEQYF	TGCGCCAGCAGCCCAGGACTAGCGGGAGGTGTTTACGAGCAGTACTTC
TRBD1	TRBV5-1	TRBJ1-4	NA	CASKGTGGTTNEKLFF	TGCGCCAGCAAGGGGACAGGGGGCACAACTAATGAAAAACTGTTTTTT
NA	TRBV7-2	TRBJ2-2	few	CASSPLGGRNTGELFF	TGTGCCAGCAGCCCGCTCGGGGGGCGCAACACCGGGGAGCTGTTTTTT
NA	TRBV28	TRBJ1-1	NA	CASRPGYQTEAFF	TGTGCCAGCAGACCAGGGTATCAAACTGAAGCTTTCTTT
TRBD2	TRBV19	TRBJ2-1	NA	CASSFGTNPFF	TGTGCCAGTAGTTTCGGGACTAATCCGTTCTTC
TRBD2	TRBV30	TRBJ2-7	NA	CAWSSPASGGEHLSPSYEQYF	TGTGCCTGGTCTTCCCCGGCTAGCGGGGGGGAGCACCTTAGCCCCTCCTACGAGCAGTACTTC
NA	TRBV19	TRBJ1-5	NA	CASSGMLQGASNQPQHF	TGTGCCAGTAGTGGTATGCTACAGGGCGCTAGCAATCAGCCCCAGCATTTT
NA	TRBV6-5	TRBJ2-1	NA	CASRSGHEQFF	TGTGCCAGCAGGTCTGGGCATGAGCAGTTCTTC
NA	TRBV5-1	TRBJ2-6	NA	CASSLVAGPQTGANVLTF	TGCGCCAGCAGCTTGGTGGCAGGTCCCCAAACTGGGGCCAACGTCCTGACTTTC
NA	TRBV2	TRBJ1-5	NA	CASRPDRYNQPQHF	TGTGCCAGCAGACCCGACAGGTACAATCAGCCCCAGCATTTT
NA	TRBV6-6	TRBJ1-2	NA	CASSRTANYGYTF	TGTGCCAGCAGCAGAACAGCTAACTATGGCTACACCTTC
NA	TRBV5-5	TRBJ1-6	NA	CASSLGQVPNSPLHF	TGTGCCAGCAGCTTGGGACAGGTGCCCAATTCACCCCTCCACTTT
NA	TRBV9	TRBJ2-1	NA	CASSPHPLVFNEQFF	TGTGCCAGCAGCCCCCACCCACTAGTTTTCAATGAGCAGTTCTTC
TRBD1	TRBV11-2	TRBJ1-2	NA	CASSLAPGQILYGYTF	TGTGCCAGCAGCTTAGCCCCGGGACAGATCCTCTATGGCTACACCTTC
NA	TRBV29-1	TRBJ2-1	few	CSVEDEKRAGFYNEQFF	TGCAGCGTTGAAGACGAAAAAAGGGCGGGGTTTTACAATGAGCAGTTCTTC
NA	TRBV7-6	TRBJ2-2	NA	CASSLGGGGYTGELFF	TGTGCCAGCAGCTTAGGTGGAGGCGGGTACACCGGGGAGCTGTTTTTT
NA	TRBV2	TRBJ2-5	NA	CASRYETVGETQYF	TGTGCCAGCAGATACGAGACAGTAGGGGAGACCCAGTACTTC
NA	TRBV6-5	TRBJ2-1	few	CASSSPGLSNEQFF	TGTGCCAGCAGTTCCCCGGGACTCAGCAATGAGCAGTTCTTC
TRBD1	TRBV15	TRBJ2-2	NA	CATIPGQVNTGELFF	TGTGCCACCATCCCGGGACAGGTGAACACCGGGGAGCTGTTTTTT
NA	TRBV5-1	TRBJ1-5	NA	CASSPAPGNQPQHF	TGCGCCAGCAGCCCTGCCCCGGGAAATCAGCCCCAGCATTTT
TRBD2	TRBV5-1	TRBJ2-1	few	CASSPSGEYNEQFF	TGCGCCAGCTCTCCTAGCGGGGAATACAATGAGCAGTTCTTC
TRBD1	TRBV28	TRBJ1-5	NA	CASSLPRQGTGNQPQHF	TGTGCCAGCAGTTTACCCCGACAGGGAACAGGCAATCAGCCCCAGCATTTT
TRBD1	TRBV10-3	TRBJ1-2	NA	CAIRKTGGDGYTF	TGTGCCATCAGGAAGACAGGGGGCGATGGCTACACCTTC
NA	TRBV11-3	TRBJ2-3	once	CASSLVLVGTDTQYF	TGTGCCAGCAGCTTAGTACTAGTTGGGACAGATACGCAGTATTTT
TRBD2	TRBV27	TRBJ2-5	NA	CASSFRGPGGETQYF	TGTGCCAGCAGTTTCCGCGGCCCCGGGGGGGAGACCCAGTACTTC
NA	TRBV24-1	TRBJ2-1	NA	CATSDPGSRAFSYNEQFF	TGTGCCACCAGTGACCCCGGATCTAGAGCCTTCTCCTACAATGAGCAGTTCTTC
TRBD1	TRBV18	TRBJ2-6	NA	CASSAGTGGAGANVLTF	TGTGCCAGCTCAGCCGGGACAGGGGGCGCCGGGGCCAACGTCCTGACTTTC
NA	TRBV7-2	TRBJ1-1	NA	CASSLVGRNTEAFF	TGTGCCAGCAGCTTAGTGGGGCGGAACACTGAAGCTTTCTTT
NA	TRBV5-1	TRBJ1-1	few	CASSLRTSGDAEAFF	TGCGCCAGCAGCTTGCGGACTTCGGGGGACGCTGAAGCTTTCTTT
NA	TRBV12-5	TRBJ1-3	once	CASGQGLSGNTIYF	TGTGCTAGTGGACAGGGCCTCTCTGGAAACACCATATATTTT
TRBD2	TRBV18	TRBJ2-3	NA	CASSKTSGSSDTQYF	TGTGCCAGCTCAAAAACTAGCGGGAGTAGTGATACGCAGTATTTT
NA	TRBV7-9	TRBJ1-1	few	CASSIASEAFF	TGTGCCAGCAGTATCGCTAGTGAAGCTTTCTTT
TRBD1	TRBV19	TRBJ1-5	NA	CASADRDRQPQHF	TGTGCCAGTGCAGACAGGGATAGGCAGCCCCAGCATTTT
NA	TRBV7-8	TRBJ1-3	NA	CASSLGDFSGNTIYF	TGTGCCAGCAGCTTAGGGGACTTCTCTGGAAACACCATATATTTT
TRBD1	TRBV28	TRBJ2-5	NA	CASRTGGIETQYF	TGTGCCAGCAGGACAGGGGGTATAGAGACCCAGTACTTC
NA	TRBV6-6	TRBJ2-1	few	CASKAGSPFEQFF	TGTGCCAGCAAGGCAGGGTCGCCCTTCGAGCAGTTCTTC
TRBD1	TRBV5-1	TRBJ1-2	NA	CASSLGTDGYTF	TGCGCCAGCAGCTTAGGGACAGATGGCTACACCTTC
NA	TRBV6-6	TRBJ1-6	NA	CASSQTEVFSYNSPLHF	TGTGCCAGCAGTCAGACAGAAGTCTTCTCCTATAATTCACCCCTCCACTTT
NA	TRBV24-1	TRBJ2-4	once	CATSESGLAKNIQYF	TGTGCCACCAGTGAATCAGGGTTAGCCAAAAACATTCAGTACTTC
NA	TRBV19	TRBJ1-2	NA	CASRSGTPGVGYGYTF	TGTGCCAGTAGATCCGGGACACCGGGCGTCGGCTATGGCTACACCTTC
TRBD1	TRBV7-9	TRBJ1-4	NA	CASSPGQATNEKLFF	TGTGCCAGCAGCCCCGGACAGGCAACTAATGAAAAACTGTTTTTT
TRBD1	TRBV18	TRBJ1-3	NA	CASSLSISTGRGGNTIYF	TGTGCCAGCTCCCTCTCCATATCGACAGGGCGGGGAGGAAACACCATATATTTT
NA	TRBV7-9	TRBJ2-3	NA	CASSLLGRDDLDTQYF	TGTGCCAGCAGTCTCCTCGGGCGGGACGATCTAGATACGCAGTATTTT
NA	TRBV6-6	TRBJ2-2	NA	CASSSGTNTGELFF	TGTGCCAGCAGTTCGGGAACCAACACCGGGGAGCTGTTTTTT